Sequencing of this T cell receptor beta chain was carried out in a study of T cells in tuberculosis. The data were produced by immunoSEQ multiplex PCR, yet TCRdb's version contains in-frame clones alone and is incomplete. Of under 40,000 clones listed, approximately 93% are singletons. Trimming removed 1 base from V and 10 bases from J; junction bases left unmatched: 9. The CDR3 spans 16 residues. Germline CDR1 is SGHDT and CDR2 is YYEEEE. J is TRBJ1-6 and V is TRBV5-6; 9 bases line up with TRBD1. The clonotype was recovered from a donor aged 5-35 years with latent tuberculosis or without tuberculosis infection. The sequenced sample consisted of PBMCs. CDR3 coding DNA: TGTGCCAGCAGCTTGTTATTGAGGACAGGGGAATCACCCCTCCACTTT. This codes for CASSLLLRTGESPLHF. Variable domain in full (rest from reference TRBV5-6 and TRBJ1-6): DAGVTQSPTHLIKTRGQQVTLRCSPKSGHDTVSWYQQALGQGPQFIFQYYEEEERQRGNFPDRFSGHQFPNYSSELNVNALLLGDSALYLCASSLLLRTGESPLHFGNGTRLTVT.